This TCR delta chain was recovered during a study of Vδ1+ human thymocytes. Study results and caveats: TRD repertoires were essentially private, unlike widely shared TRG clonotypes. Despite high sort purity, roughly a fifth of thymic T cell receptor delta sequences were Vdelta2. Thymic TRG and TRD repertoires appeared highly polyclonal, with Gaussian CDR3 length distributions. Bulk data may be misread because of unexpected Vdelta2 sequences.

Sorted Vdelta1+ thymocytes were roughly 96% to 99.6% pure. Per germline, CDR1 TSWWSYY and CDR2 QGS. This CDR3 comprises 19 residues. Trimming cost V 1 base and J 0 bases; bases outside gene matches: 13. As concerns this clone: The target antigen is unknown.

Sequences come from RNA converted to cDNA by reverse transcription. Multiplex PCR used pooled V-gene forward primers and a constant-region reverse primer to amplify CDR3s. TCRdb used CATT to re-call clones from the multiplex PCR reads. The table shows roughly 50,000 delta-chain clones, with 15% to 20% occurring only once. The TCR was taken from a boy less than two years old who had congenital heart surgery. V and J are TRDV1 and TRDJ1, with 8 bases fitting TRDD3. The sample was Vdelta1+ gamma-delta thymocytes from the thymus. The subset: FACS-sorted CD3+ TCRalphabeta- TCRVdelta1+ TCRVdelta2- thymocytes. The CDR3 DNA sequence: TGTGCTCTTGGGGAACCTTATCCTACTGGGGGTCCGTACACCGATAAACTCATCTTT. This codes for CALGEPYPTGGPYTDKLIF.